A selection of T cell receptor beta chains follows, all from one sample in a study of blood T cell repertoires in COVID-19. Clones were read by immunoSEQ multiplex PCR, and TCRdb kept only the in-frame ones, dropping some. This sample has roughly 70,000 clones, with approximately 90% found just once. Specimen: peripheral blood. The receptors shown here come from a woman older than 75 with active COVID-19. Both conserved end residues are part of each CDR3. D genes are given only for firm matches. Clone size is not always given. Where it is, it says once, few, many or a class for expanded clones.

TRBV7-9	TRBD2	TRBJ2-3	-	CASSLTSGTRDTQYF	TGTGCCAGCAGCCTGACTAGCGGGACCCGAGATACGCAGTATTTT
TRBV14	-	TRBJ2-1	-	CASSPSRLGNEQFF	TGTGCCAGCAGCCCATCCAGGTTAGGCAATGAGCAGTTCTTC
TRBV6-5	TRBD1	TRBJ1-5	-	CASLEQGYQPQHF	TGTGCCAGCCTGGAACAGGGGTATCAGCCCCAGCATTTT
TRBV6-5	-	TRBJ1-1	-	CASSYEGARTEAFF	TGTGCCAGCAGTTATGAAGGGGCGAGGACTGAAGCTTTCTTT
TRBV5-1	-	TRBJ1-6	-	CASSPDTGNSPLHF	TGCGCCAGCAGCCCCGACACGGGAAATTCACCCCTCCACTTT
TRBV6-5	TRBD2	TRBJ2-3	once	CASSRGTSADTQYF	TGTGCCAGCAGTCGGGGGACTAGCGCAGATACGCAGTATTTT
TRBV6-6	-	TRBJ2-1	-	CASSNRDNYFNEQFF	TGTGCCAGCAGTAACCGGGACAACTATTTTAATGAGCAGTTCTTC
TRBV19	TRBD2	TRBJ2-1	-	CASRREMSYNEQFF	TGTGCCAGTCGGCGGGAGATGTCCTACAATGAGCAGTTCTTC
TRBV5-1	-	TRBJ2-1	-	CASSLRPGSPVEQFF	TGCGCCAGCAGCTTGCGACCGGGGTCCCCGGTTGAGCAGTTCTTC
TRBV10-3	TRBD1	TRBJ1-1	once	CAISGGTATEAFF	TGTGCCATCAGTGGGGGGACAGCCACTGAAGCTTTCTTT
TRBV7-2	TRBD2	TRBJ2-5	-	CASSGGVWETQYF	TGTGCCAGCAGCGGGGGGGTCTGGGAGACCCAGTACTTC
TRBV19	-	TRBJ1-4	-	CASSPGIGEKLFF	TGTGCCAGTAGTCCGGGGATTGGGGAAAAACTGTTTTTT
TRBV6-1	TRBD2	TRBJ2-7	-	CASSERYGGNPYEQYF	TGTGCCAGCAGTGAAAGGTACGGGGGGAATCCCTACGAGCAGTACTTC
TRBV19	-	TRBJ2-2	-	CASSVRGGELFF	TGTGCCAGTAGTGTGCGCGGCGGGGAGCTGTTTTTT
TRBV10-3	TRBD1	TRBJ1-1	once	CAISLDQGARGTEAFF	TGTGCCATCAGTCTGGATCAGGGGGCCCGGGGGACTGAAGCTTTCTTT
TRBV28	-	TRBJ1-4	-	CASNSPTGFGEKLFF	TGTGCCAGCAACTCCCCGACAGGATTCGGAGAAAAACTGTTTTTT